Below, one T cell receptor beta chain is given with its context. Its antigen specificity is not known. Base qualities are not provided; no much larger clone lies one nucleotide away. This sample is drawn from a study of circulating and synovial CD4+ cells in juvenile arthritis (dated 2014 in TCRdb). For context, the study as a whole: Within each patient, the TCRbeta CDR3 repertoires of synovial CD4 T cells, bulk blood CD4 T cells and circulating HLA-DR+ CD4 T cells were compared. The goal of the repertoire sequencing was to confirm that synovial clonotypes were enriched in a circulating synovial-like CD4 T cell subset. The full study reports these points: The difference between circulating pathogenic-like lymphocytes and bulk blood T cells was not detected by traditional Vbeta family usage analysis. Overlap with synovium increased with sequencing depth, so measured shared-clonotype fractions likely underestimated the full repertoire overlap. Circulating pathogenic-like lymphocytes clustered together with synovial T cells and shared a substantially larger fraction of CDR3 sequences with synovium than bulk blood did. Because T cell genome counts differed by at least an order of magnitude between CPL and bulk blood CD4 samples, sample-size effects were addressed. Synovial and circulating pathogenic-like lymphocyte repertoires were less diverse than bulk blood CD4 repertoires, with some CPL samples as oligoclonal as synovium.

V is shortened by 1 base, J by 9 bases, and the region joining them spans 34 bases. The CDR3 contains 20 residues, cysteine and phenylalanine counted. The DNA shown is the 60-base CDR3, in frame from base 1. According to the germline V gene, CDR1 reads SGHRS and CDR2 reads YFSETQ. The sequenced samples came from patients who had active juvenile idiopathic arthritis. Cells were sorted right after thawing, and dead cells were excluded with Live/Dead Fixable Near-IR Stain. The receptor library was made with the immunoSEQ multiplex PCR assay. An external provider performed TCRbeta CDR3 sequencing as a commercial service. The study's own analysis went as follows. Productive nucleotide sequences and amino acid sequences obtained through in silico translation were used in the analyses. Diversity was measured with Renyi entropy across alpha values, using the median of 200 repeated subsamples to equalise sample size. For clustering, the distance between each pair of repertoires was computed as one minus the Chao-modified Jaccard index, which corrected for under-sampling. Frequency-weighted overlap with synovial clonotypes was calculated across 200 sample sizes, using 200 draws without replacement for each, and the value reported was the one at the size of the smaller sample. Here the immuneACCESS table is served through TCRdb, limited to in-frame sequences with V and J called. Missing clones are a known gap in these copies; in checked studies unresolved V genes cover under half, and the rest lacks a known reason. V, J and clone size were drawn from that table, and D and trimming were deduced from the DNA. A total of tens of thousands of clones appear in this sample, less than 97% of them only once. The leading ten clones occupy approximately 0.19% of the sample.

The receptor chain draws on TRBV5-1 and TRBJ1-2; TRBD1 is a possible D gene, resting on 5 matching bases. This sequence originates from a human donor with juvenile idiopathic arthritis. Sequenced sample: CD4+ T cells from blood. The CDR3 protein sequence reads: CASSLNFGGQAGVGTIRYTF. At the DNA level, the sequence is TGCGCCAGCAGCTTGAACTTCGGTGGGCAGGCTGGGGTTGGGACTATTCGCTACACCTTC.